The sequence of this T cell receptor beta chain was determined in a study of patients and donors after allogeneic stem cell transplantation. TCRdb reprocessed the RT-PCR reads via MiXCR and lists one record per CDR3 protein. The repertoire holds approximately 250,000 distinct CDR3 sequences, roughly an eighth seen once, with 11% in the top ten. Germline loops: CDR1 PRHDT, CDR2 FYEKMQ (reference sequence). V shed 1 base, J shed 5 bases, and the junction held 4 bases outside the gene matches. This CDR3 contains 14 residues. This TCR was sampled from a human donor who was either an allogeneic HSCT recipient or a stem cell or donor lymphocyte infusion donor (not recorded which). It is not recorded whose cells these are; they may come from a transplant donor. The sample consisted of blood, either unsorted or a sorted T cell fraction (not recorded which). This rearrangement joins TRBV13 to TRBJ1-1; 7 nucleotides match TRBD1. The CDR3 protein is CASSLDTGETEAFF. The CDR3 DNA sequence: TGTGCCAGCAGCTTAGACACAGGGGAAACTGAAGCTTTCTTT.